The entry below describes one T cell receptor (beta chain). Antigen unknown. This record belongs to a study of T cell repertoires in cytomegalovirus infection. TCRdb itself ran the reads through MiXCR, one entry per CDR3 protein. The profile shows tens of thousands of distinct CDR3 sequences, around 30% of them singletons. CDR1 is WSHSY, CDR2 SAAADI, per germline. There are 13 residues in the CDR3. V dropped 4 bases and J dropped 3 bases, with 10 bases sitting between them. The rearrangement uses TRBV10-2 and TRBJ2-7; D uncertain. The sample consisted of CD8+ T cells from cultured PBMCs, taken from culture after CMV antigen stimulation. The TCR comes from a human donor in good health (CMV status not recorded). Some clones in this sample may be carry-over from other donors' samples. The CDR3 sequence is CASSVKGNYEQYF. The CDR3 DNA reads TGCGCCAGCAGTGTTAAGGGAAACTACGAGCAGTACTTC.